Shown below are 7 T cell receptor beta chains from a single sample sequenced in a study of early stage breast cancer tumors. Libraries were prepared by immunoSEQ multiplex PCR; TCRdb keeps only in-frame clonotypes and omits some of them. The table lists roughly 30,000 clones, roughly 77% of them singletons, with around 10% in the top ten. The sample was breast tumor tissue. The receptors here all came from a person in their thirties with breast cancer.

The J gene is TRBJ1-1, the V gene TRBV30; D is unclear. The CDR3 length is 13 residues. The germline V and J ends were trimmed by 3 bases and 1 base, with 9 bases remaining between them. Germline V gene data show CDR1 as GTSNPN and CDR2 as SVGIG (reference sequence). CDR3 loop: CAWRVQRNTEAFF. CDR3 sequence (DNA): TGTGCCTGGAGGGTGCAGAGGAACACTGAAGCTTTCTTT.

V usage is TRBV5-6 and J usage is TRBJ1-2; tentative D call: TRBD1 (6 bases). Germline V lookup: CDR1 SGHDT, CDR2 YYEEEE. The CDR3 extends over 14 amino acids. V was trimmed by 2 bases and J by 3 bases, leaving 11 bases between them. DNA of the CDR3: TGTGCCAGCAGCTTTGGACAGTGGGACTATGGCTACACCTTC. The encoded protein is CASSFGQWDYGYTF.

This chain joins TRBV7-9 and TRBJ1-2; D remains unclear. V shed 3 bases and J shed 0 bases, with 11 bases lying between them. The CDR3 has 15 amino acids. The germline CDR1 and CDR2 sequences are SEHNR and FQNEAQ (reference sequence). The CDR3 loop reads CASSLAETANYGYTF. As DNA, the CDR3 is TGTGCCAGCAGCTTGGCAGAAACAGCTAACTATGGCTACACCTTC. Drawing the rest from reference TRBV7-9 and TRBJ1-2, the complete variable domain is DTGVSQNPRHKITKRGQNVTFRCDPISEHNRLYWYRQTLGQGPEFLTYFQNEAQLEKSRLLSDRFSAERPKGSFSTLEIQRTEQGDSAMYLCASSLAETANYGYTFGSGTRLTVV.

This sequence joins TRBV7-9 and TRBJ2-2; D might be TRBD2 (5 bases). CDR1 and CDR2 (germline): SEHNR, FQNEAQ (reference sequence). CDR3 size: 16 residues. V was clipped by 7 bases and J by 0 bases, with 15 bases between them. CDR3 sequence reads: CASNIMAGPNTGELFF. CDR3 nucleotides: TGTGCCAGCAACATAATGGCGGGCCCGAACACCGGGGAGCTGTTTTTT.

This sequence joins TRBV5-1 and TRBJ1-1, with no clear D. Germline CDR1 is SGHRS and CDR2 is YFSETQ. The CDR3 covers 13 residues. V was trimmed by 0 bases and J by 3 bases, leaving 6 bases between them. The CDR3 coding sequence is TGCGCCAGCAGCTTGGAACAAGACACTGAAGCTTTCTTT. This translates into CASSLEQDTEAFF. The whole variable domain, filled in from reference TRBV5-1 and TRBJ1-1, reads KAGVTQTPRYLIKTRGQQVTLSCSPISGHRSVSWYQQTPGQGLQFLFEYFSETQRNKGNFPGRFSGRQFSNSRSEMNVSTLELGDSALYLCASSLEQDTEAFFGQGTRLTVV.

The V gene is TRBV28, the J gene TRBJ2-7; TRBD2 is a possible D gene (6 bases). Looked up from germline, CDR1 is MDHEN and CDR2 is SYDVKM. The CDR3 length is 13 residues. V was cut by 10 bases and J by 7 bases, with 20 bases left in between. Here the CDR3 reads CATVTGGVGEQYF. In nucleotides, the CDR3 is TGTGCCACCGTAACCGGAGGGGTGGGAGAGCAGTACTTC.

The rearrangement joins TRBV5-6 to TRBJ1-5; D is possibly TRBD1 (5 bases). V dropped 1 base and J dropped 4 bases, with 9 bases sitting between them. The CDR3 consists of 14 residues. CDR1 and CDR2 (germline): SGHDT, YYEEEE. The CDR3 spells CASSLYGGNQPQHF. CDR3 DNA sequence: TGTGCCAGCAGCTTGTACGGGGGTAATCAGCCCCAGCATTTT.